This T cell receptor (beta chain) emerged from a study of CD8 T cells in Susac syndrome. Reverse transcription of roughly 0.5 to 1 ug RNA was performed with random hexamers. TCRdb recomputed calls from the immunoSEQ multiplex PCR reads with MiXCR, one row per CDR3 protein. The sample yields approximately 170,000 distinct CDR3 sequences, roughly nine tenths seen once. CDR1 and CDR2 from the germline V gene are SEHNR and FQNEAQ (reference sequence). V lost 5 bases, J lost 0 bases, and 3 bases stayed unmatched. CDR3 size: 14 residues. Sequencing was performed on CD4+ T cells from PBMCs. The sequence was collected from a human donor in good health. This rearrangement joins TRBV7-9 to TRBJ2-7, with 8 bases aligning to TRBD1. CDR3 bases: TGTGCCAGCAGCCCGGGACAGGACTCCTACGAGCAGTACTTC. Translated, it gives CASSPGQDSYEQYF.